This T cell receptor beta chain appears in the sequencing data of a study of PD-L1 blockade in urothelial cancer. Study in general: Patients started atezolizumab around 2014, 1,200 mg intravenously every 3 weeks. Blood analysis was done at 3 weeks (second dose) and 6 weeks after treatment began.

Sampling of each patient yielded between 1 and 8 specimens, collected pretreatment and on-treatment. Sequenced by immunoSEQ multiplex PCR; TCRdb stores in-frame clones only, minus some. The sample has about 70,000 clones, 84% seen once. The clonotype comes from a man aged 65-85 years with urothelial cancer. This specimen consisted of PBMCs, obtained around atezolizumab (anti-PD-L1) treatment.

The CDR3 coding sequence is TGCAGCGGGCGACTGGGTCAGGAGCAGTACTTC. This sequence encodes CSGRLGQEQYF. The chain uses TRBV29-1 and TRBJ2-7; D call uncertain. The CDR3 length is 11 residues. The V gene lost 7 bases and the J gene lost 7 bases, with 14 bases spanning the gap. Germline V lookup: CDR1 SQVTM, CDR2 ANQGSEA.